The 30 T cell receptor beta chains listed next were all sequenced from one sample in a study of shared clonotypes between healthy human individuals. The protocol was immunoSEQ multiplex PCR, while the TCRdb copy is restricted to in-frame clones and leaves out a portion. The data show 2 million to 2.5 million clones, 90% to 95% seen once. The sequenced material came from naive CD4+ T cells from PBMCs. As for subset: CD45RA+ positively selected. The receptors originated from a man aged 18 to 30 in good health. Some clones in this sample may be carry-over from other donors' samples.

This chain links TRBV6-1 with TRBJ1-1; 7 bases line up with TRBD1. The germline V gene has CDR1 MNHNS and CDR2 SASEGT. The CDR3 contains 13 residues. J was trimmed by 11 bases and V by 4 bases; bases with no gene match: 10. Here the CDR3 reads CASSGGQALRAFF. CDR3 in DNA: TGTGCCAGCAGTGGAGGACAGGCCCTTCGGGCTTTCTTT.

The rearrangement links TRBV5-1 to TRBJ2-2; D uncertain. The CDR3 is 16 residues long. Germline values: CDR1 SGHRS, CDR2 YFSETQ. Trimming removed 3 bases at V and 1 base at J, with 13 bases between. The CDR3 DNA reads as TGCGCCAGCAGCTCCCTAACGATTCAGAACACCGGGGAGCTGTTTTTT. It is translated as CASSSLTIQNTGELFF.

The genes are TRBV15 and TRBJ1-3; D ambiguous. This CDR3 contains 16 residues. Germline V gives CDR1 LNHNV, CDR2 YYDKDF (reference sequence). Trimming shortened V by 0 bases and J by 0 bases, and 9 bases separated the two germline ends. CDR3: CATSRDGRYSGNTIYF. CDR3 DNA: TGTGCCACCAGCAGAGATGGACGGTACTCTGGAAACACCATATATTTT.

This rearrangement joins TRBV7-6 to TRBJ2-3; TRBD1 matches 12 bases. This CDR3 spans 16 amino acids. In germline, CDR1 is SGHVS, CDR2 FNYEAQ. V was clipped by 8 bases and J by 3 bases; unmatched bases: 9. The CDR3 spells CASAGDRGRRTDTQYF. The DNA of the CDR3 is TGTGCCAGCGCGGGGGACAGGGGGCGGAGGACAGATACGCAGTATTTT.

This rearrangement joins TRBV11-2 to TRBJ2-7; D gene unclear. CDR3 length: 8 amino acids. The V and J ends lost 11 bases and 6 bases respectively, with 5 bases between them. The germline CDR1 and CDR2 sequences are SGHAT and FQNNGV. The CDR3 nucleotides read TGTGCCCCCCTCGAGCAGTACTTC. Residues: CAPLEQYF.

This clone was seen a single time. The J gene is TRBJ2-1, the V gene TRBV7-9; 13 bases line up with TRBD2. Germline-derived CDR1 and CDR2 are SEHNR and FQNEAQ (reference sequence). The ends lost 3 bases at V and 5 bases at J; junction bases unmatched: 7. The CDR3 totals 17 residues. In DNA form, the CDR3 reads TGTGCCAGCAGCTTGACCGGGACTAGCGGGGCTAACAATGAGCAGTTCTTC. Translation: CASSLTGTSGANNEQFF.

The CDR3 spells CASSPGWDPGYNEQFF. In nucleotides, the CDR3 is TGTGCCAGCTCACCTGGATGGGACCCTGGTTACAATGAGCAGTTCTTC. The chain employs TRBV18 and TRBJ2-1; D possibly uses TRBD1 or TRBD2 (5 bases each). The CDR3 is 16 amino acids. Trimming left V 3 bases short and J 4 bases short, with 16 bases between. The germline V gene encodes CDR1 KGHSH and CDR2 LQKENI.

This chain connects TRBV7-2 to TRBJ2-5, with 8 bases fitting TRBD1. V dropped 7 bases and J dropped 7; count of bases not matched to a gene: 14. In germline, CDR1 is SGHTA, CDR2 FQGNSA. This CDR3 has 15 amino acids. The CDR3, as DNA: TGTGCCAGCACCAAAATCGGACAGGGACTTACGACCCAGTACTTC. As protein: CASTKIGQGLTTQYF.

The chain has TRBV5-1 and TRBJ2-3, with a possible D match to TRBD1 (6 bases). The CDR3 is 16 residues long. Trimming removed 4 bases at V and 0 bases at J, with 15 bases between. Per the germline V gene, CDR1 is SGHRS and CDR2 is YFSETQ. This CDR3 is CASSGSGTPSTDTQYF. The CDR3 nucleotides are TGCGCCAGCAGCGGATCCGGGACACCAAGCACAGATACGCAGTATTTT. Drawing the rest from reference TRBV5-1 and TRBJ2-3, the complete variable domain is KAGVTQTPRYLIKTRGQQVTLSCSPISGHRSVSWYQQTPGQGLQFLFEYFSETQRNKGNFPGRFSGRQFSNSRSEMNVSTLELGDSALYLCASSGSGTPSTDTQYFGPGTRLTVL.

This clone was found once. The CDR3 DNA reads as TGTGCCAGCAGCTCTGACCCCTATGGGCGGGAGTTCGATACGCAGTATTTT. Translated: CASSSDPYGREFDTQYF. The rearrangement joins TRBV7-9 to TRBJ2-3, with TRBD2 matching 7 bases. The CDR3 totals 17 residues. V was clipped by 4 bases and J by 6 bases; unmatched bases: 16. Germline values: CDR1 SEHNR, CDR2 FQNEAQ (reference sequence).

The rearrangement uses TRBV6-1 and TRBJ2-7; 10 positions agree with TRBD1. This CDR3 comprises 15 residues. The germline CDR1 and CDR2 sequences are MNHNS and SASEGT. The V gene end was trimmed by 6 bases and the J gene end by 3 bases; junction bases not matched to a gene: 8. The CDR3 sequence: CASREAGTGVYEQYF. CDR3 DNA sequence: TGTGCCAGCAGGGAGGCCGGGACAGGGGTCTACGAGCAGTACTTC.

The table lists this clone with a count of one. Written as DNA, the CDR3 is TGTGCCAGCAGCTTAAGGTCCAATACCCAAGATACGCAGTATTTT. It codes for CASSLRSNTQDTQYF. This chain links TRBV7-2 with TRBJ2-3; D ambiguous. V lost 2 bases and J lost 5, with 14 bases in between. This CDR3 spans 15 amino acids. The germline V gene has CDR1 SGHTA and CDR2 FQGNSA.

Regarding this clone: Distinct nucleotide sequences in the sample also encode this CDR3. The rearrangement joins TRBV18 to TRBJ2-3, with unresolved D. Trimming removed 3 bases at V and 6 bases at J, with 7 bases between. Germline V lookup: CDR1 KGHSH, CDR2 LQKENI. This CDR3 has 12 amino acids. The CDR3: CASSPLLDTQYF. CDR3 bases: TGTGCCAGCTCACCGCTCCTGGATACGCAGTATTTT.

CDR3 nucleotide sequence: TGCGCCAGCAGCTCTTCTCGAGGGACCTACGAGCAGTACTTC. Protein: CASSSSRGTYEQYF. The rearrangement uses TRBV5-1 and TRBJ2-7; TRBD2 might be the D (5 bases). The V end was cut by 3 bases, the J end by 2 bases, with 12 bases between. Germline CDR1 is SGHRS and CDR2 is YFSETQ. The length of the CDR3 is 14 residues.

V and J are TRBV19 and TRBJ2-1, with 10 bases lining up with TRBD2. CDR3 length: 15 amino acids. V shed 4 bases, J shed 4 bases, and the junction held 4 bases outside the gene matches. Germline V CDR1 and CDR2: LNHDA, SQIVND (reference sequence). The CDR3 nucleotides read TGTGCCAGTAGTAGTTTACTAGCGGGGTACAATGAGCAGTTCTTC. This gives the protein CASSSLLAGYNEQFF.

This chain joins TRBV7-9 and TRBJ2-2; D might be TRBD1 (6 bases). Trimming pared 4 bases from V and 1 base from J, leaving 7 bases between. The germline V gene encodes CDR1 SEHNR and CDR2 FQNEAQ (reference sequence). The CDR3 contains 14 residues. The DNA for the CDR3 is TGTGCCAGCAGCTGGGGACAGAACACCGGGGAGCTGTTTTTT. It yields the protein CASSWGQNTGELFF.

The J gene is TRBJ2-1, the V gene TRBV2; D might be TRBD1 or TRBD2, each matching 6 bases. CDR1 SNHLY and CDR2 FYNNEI come from the germline V gene. V lost 8 bases and J lost 7, with 18 bases in between. CDR3 length equals 14 residues. The DNA for the CDR3 is TGTGCCAGCGTTAAGGGGGAGGAATTAAATGAGCAGTTCTTC. Encoded protein: CASVKGEELNEQFF.

This rearrangement joins TRBV6-1 to TRBJ1-1; D not resolved. From germline, CDR1 is MNHNS and CDR2 SASEGT. CDR3 size: 14 residues. V lost 6 bases to trimming and J lost 0 bases, with 11 bases between them. The CDR3 DNA follows: TGTGCCAGCAGCGTCGGAGGGATGAACACTGAAGCTTTCTTT. It encodes CASSVGGMNTEAFF.

The genes are TRBV2 and TRBJ1-5; D is unclear. V was shortened by 7 bases and J by 0 bases, with 16 bases between the two germline ends. Germline V gives CDR1 SNHLY, CDR2 FYNNEI. CDR3 size: 16 residues. As DNA, the CDR3 is TGTGCCAGCACTACGTCCGCACTAAATAGCAATCAGCCCCAGCATTTT. This gives the protein CASTTSALNSNQPQHF.

This sequence joins TRBV29-1 and TRBJ1-2; tentative D call: TRBD1 (6 bases). Germline assignment: CDR1 SQVTM and CDR2 ANQGSEA. Trimming left V 8 bases short and J 3 bases short, with 10 bases between. The CDR3 length is 11 residues. CDR3 in DNA: TGCAGCTCAGGGGAGGACTATGGCTACACCTTC. Its translation: CSSGEDYGYTF.

The V call is TRBV10-3, the J call TRBJ1-2, with D maybe TRBD1 (5 bases). The V end lost 2 bases, the J end lost 0 bases, and 13 bases lay between the germline ends. There are 16 residues in the CDR3. Germline loops: CDR1 ENHRY, CDR2 SYGVKD. The CDR3 coding sequence is TGTGCCATCAGTGAGCGAAGGGACGGAGCTAACTATGGCTACACCTTC. Amino acids: CAISERRDGANYGYTF.

V usage is TRBV28 and J usage is TRBJ2-7, with D perhaps matching TRBD2 (6 bases). Germline CDR1 and CDR2: MDHEN and SYDVKM. V gave up 3 bases and J gave up 0 bases, with 12 bases separating them. This CDR3 is 15 amino acids long. CDR3 nucleotide sequence: TGTGCCAGCAGTTTCGGGGGAAGCGCCTCCTACGAGCAGTACTTC. Residues: CASSFGGSASYEQYF. The full variable domain, rest sourced from reference TRBV28 and TRBJ2-7, is DVKVTQSSRYLVKRTGEKVFLECVQDMDHENMFWYRQDPGLGLRLIYFSYDVKMKEKGDIPEGYSVSREKKERFSLILESASTNQTSMYLCASSFGGSASYEQYFGPGTRLTVT.

The CDR3 is CASSLGRGLKTQYF. CDR3 sequence (DNA): TGTGCCAGCAGCTTAGGGCGCGGGTTGAAGACCCAGTACTTC. The gene calls are TRBV13 and TRBJ2-5; a possible D gene is TRBD2 (5 bases). The CDR3 sequence is 14 residues long. Germline assignment: CDR1 PRHDT and CDR2 FYEKMQ (reference sequence). V lost 0 bases and J 6 bases, leaving 11 bases between the germline ends.

This chain uses TRBV5-1 with TRBJ2-3, with D unclear. Trimming took off 0 bases at V and 8 bases at J, with 13 bases between the two ends. Germline V CDR1 and CDR2: SGHRS, YFSETQ. The CDR3 extends over 14 amino acids. CDR3 nucleotides: TGCGCCAGCAGCTTGGATATAATCGGTGGTACGCAGTATTTT. Amino acids: CASSLDIIGGTQYF.

The rearrangement joins TRBV5-1 to TRBJ2-3; D uncertain. The V gene's germline CDR1 is SGHRS and CDR2 YFSETQ. Trimming stripped 0 bases from V and 0 bases from J, with 5 bases between. The CDR3 contains 14 residues. The CDR3 reads CASSLEISTDTQYF. CDR3 coding DNA: TGCGCCAGCAGCTTGGAGATTAGCACAGATACGCAGTATTTT. The full variable domain, in which reference TRBV5-1 and TRBJ2-3 provide the parts outside the CDR3, is KAGVTQTPRYLIKTRGQQVTLSCSPISGHRSVSWYQQTPGQGLQFLFEYFSETQRNKGNFPGRFSGRQFSNSRSEMNVSTLELGDSALYLCASSLEISTDTQYFGPGTRLTVL.

The chain uses TRBV25-1 and TRBJ1-1; D gene unclear. The V gene lost 4 bases and the J gene lost 1 base, with 10 bases spanning the gap. The CDR3 length is 14 residues. Germline V gives CDR1 MGHDK, CDR2 SYGVNS. The CDR3 coding sequence is TGTGCCAGCAGTGCGGCCCTCCCGAACACTGAAGCTTTCTTT. Residues: CASSAALPNTEAFF.

The chain couples TRBV5-4 to TRBJ2-1; 9 bases match TRBD2. The CDR3 covers 15 residues. CDR1 SGHNT and CDR2 YYREEE come from the germline V gene (reference sequence). The V segment lost 0 bases and the J segment 5 bases; nucleotides outside the gene matches: 3. The CDR3 coding sequence is TGTGCCAGCAGCTTGGGGACTAGCGCTAACAATGAGCAGTTCTTC. Translation gives CASSLGTSANNEQFF.

J is TRBJ1-1 and V is TRBV5-1; TRBD1 aligns across 9 bases. The CDR3 runs 16 residues. The junction had 11 bases not matched to a gene; V was cut back by 4 bases and J by 4 bases. The germline gives CDR1 SGHRS, CDR2 YFSETQ. CDR3 sequence reads: CASSGRTGALGTEAFF. The CDR3 DNA follows: TGCGCCAGCAGCGGGAGGACAGGGGCGCTGGGCACTGAAGCTTTCTTT.

CDR3 in DNA: TGTGCCAGCAGTTTATTCGGGAAGAACACCGGGGAGCTGTTTTTT. Amino acids: CASSLFGKNTGELFF. The chain recombines TRBV28 with TRBJ2-2, with D possibly TRBD2 on 5 matching bases. V was cut by 1 base and J by 1 base, with 7 bases left in between. CDR3 length: 15 residues. Germline V gene data show CDR1 as MDHEN and CDR2 as SYDVKM.

On this clone: The sample holds other DNA sequences that translate to the same CDR3. The chain combines TRBV10-3 with TRBJ1-2; 10 bases fit TRBD1. This CDR3 spans 14 amino acids. Germline CDR1 is ENHRY and CDR2 is SYGVKD. V shed 6 bases, J shed 2 bases, and the junction held 3 bases outside the gene matches. CDR3 in amino acids: CAISPGQGNYGYTF. Written as DNA, the CDR3 is TGTGCCATCAGCCCGGGACAGGGGAACTATGGCTACACCTTC.